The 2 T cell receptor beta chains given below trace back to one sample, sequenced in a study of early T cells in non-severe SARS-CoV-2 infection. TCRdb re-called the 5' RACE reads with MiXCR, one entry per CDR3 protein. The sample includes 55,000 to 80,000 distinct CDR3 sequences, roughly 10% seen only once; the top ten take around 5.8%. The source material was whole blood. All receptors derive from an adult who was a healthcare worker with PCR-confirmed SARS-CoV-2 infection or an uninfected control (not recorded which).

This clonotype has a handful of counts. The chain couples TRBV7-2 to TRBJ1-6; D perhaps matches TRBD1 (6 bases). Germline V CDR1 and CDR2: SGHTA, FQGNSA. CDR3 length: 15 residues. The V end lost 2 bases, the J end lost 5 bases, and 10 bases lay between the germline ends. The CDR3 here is CASSLQGLHNSPLHF. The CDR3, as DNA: TGTGCCAGCAGCTTACAGGGGCTCCATAATTCACCCCTCCACTTT.

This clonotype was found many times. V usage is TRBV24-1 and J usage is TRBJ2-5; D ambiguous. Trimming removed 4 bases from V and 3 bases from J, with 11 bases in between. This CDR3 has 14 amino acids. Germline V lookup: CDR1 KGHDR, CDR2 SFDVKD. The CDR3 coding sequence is TGTGCCACCAGTGACCCGGGTGGGGAAGAGACCCAGTACTTC. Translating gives CATSDPGGEETQYF.